This T cell receptor (beta chain) was captured by sequencing in a study of T cells in tuberculosis. Study summary: IGRA-negative adolescents, IGRA-positive adolescents with latent tuberculosis and adults with active tuberculosis formed this South African cohort.

Time point reported: new active TB diagnosis, blood taken before or within 7 days of starting treatment. This clone came up once. The data were produced by immunoSEQ multiplex PCR, yet TCRdb's version contains in-frame clones alone and is incomplete. This sample has roughly 34,000 clones; roughly 88% occur once, and the top ten carry about 5%. Germline V lookup: CDR1 SGHRS, CDR2 YFSETQ. V was cut by 4 bases and J by 5 bases, with 18 bases left in between. This CDR3 spans 15 amino acids. The source of this sequence is an adult with tuberculosis. The sequencing here drew on PBMCs, taken at tuberculosis diagnosis. The chain links TRBV5-1 to TRBJ1-2, with D possibly being TRBD1 (5 bases). CDR3 in amino acids: CASSPGRGGGYGYTF. Written as DNA, the CDR3 is TGCGCCAGCAGCCCCGGGAGGGGCGGGGGTTATGGCTACACCTTC.